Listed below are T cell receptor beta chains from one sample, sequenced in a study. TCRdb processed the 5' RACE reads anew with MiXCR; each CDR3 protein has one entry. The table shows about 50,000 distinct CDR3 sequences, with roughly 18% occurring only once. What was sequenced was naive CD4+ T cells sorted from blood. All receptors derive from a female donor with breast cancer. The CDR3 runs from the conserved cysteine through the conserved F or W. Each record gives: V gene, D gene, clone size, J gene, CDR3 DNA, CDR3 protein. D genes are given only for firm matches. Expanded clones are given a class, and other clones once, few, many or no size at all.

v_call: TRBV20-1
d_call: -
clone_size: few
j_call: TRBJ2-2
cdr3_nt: TGCAGTGCTAGTGGGCCAGGGGAATTCACCGGGGAGCTGTTTTTT
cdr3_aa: CSASGPGEFTGELFF

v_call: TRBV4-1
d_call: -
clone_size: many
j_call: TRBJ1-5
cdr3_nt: TGCGCCAGCAGCCACCTCGTCCGGGGGCCGAATCAGCCCCAGCATTTT
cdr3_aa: CASSHLVRGPNQPQHF

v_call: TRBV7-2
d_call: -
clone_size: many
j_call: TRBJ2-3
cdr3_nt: TGTGCCAGCAGCTTGCACTCGTCGGGCACAGATACGCAGTATTTT
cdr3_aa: CASSLHSSGTDTQYF

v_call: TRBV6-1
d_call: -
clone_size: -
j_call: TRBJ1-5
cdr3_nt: TGTGCCAGCAGTGAATACGGACAGCCGAAAGATAGCAATCAGCCCCAGCATTTT
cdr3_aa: CASSEYGQPKDSNQPQHF

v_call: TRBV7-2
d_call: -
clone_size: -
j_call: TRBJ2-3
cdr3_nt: TGTACCAGCAGCCCTACCACAGATACGCAGTATTTT
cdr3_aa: CTSSPTTDTQYF

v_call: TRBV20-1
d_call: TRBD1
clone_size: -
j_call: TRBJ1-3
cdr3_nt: TGCAGTGCTAGGGAACAGGGGGCGCGAAACACCATATATTTT
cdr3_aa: CSAREQGARNTIYF

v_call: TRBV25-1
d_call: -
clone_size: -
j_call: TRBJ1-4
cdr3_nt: TGTGCCAGCAGTGAAGAGGGACCTAATGAAAAACTGTTTTTT
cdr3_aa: CASSEEGPNEKLFF

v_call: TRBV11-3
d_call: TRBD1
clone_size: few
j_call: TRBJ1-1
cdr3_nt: TGTGCCAGCAGCCGGACAGGGACCTTTGAAATGAACACTGAAGCTTCCTTT
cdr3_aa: CASSRTGTFEMNTEASF

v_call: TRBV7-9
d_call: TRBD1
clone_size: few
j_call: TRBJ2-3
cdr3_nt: TGTGCCAGCAGCGTCGGACAGGGAGGCACAGATACGCAGTATTTT
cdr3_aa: CASSVGQGGTDTQYF

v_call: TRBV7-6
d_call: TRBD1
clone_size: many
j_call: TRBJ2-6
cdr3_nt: TGTGCCAGCAGCTCACGACAGGGGACCAACGTCCTGACTTTC
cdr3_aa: CASSSRQGTNVLTF

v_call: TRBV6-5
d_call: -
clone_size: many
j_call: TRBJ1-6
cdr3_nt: TGTGCCACCGCTCAGAATTCACCCCTCCACTTT
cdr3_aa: CATAQNSPLHF

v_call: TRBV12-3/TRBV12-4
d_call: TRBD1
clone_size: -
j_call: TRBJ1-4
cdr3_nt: TGTGCCAGCAGCCCGACAGGGAGGAATGAAAAACTGTTTTTT
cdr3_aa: CASSPTGRNEKLFF

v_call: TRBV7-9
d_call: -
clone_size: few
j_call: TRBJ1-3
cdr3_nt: TGTGCCAGCAGAGACCTGGGACGGAGGGTTTTTGGAAACACCATATATTTT
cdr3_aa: CASRDLGRRVFGNTIYF

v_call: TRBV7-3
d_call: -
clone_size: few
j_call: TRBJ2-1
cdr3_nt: TGTGCCAGCAGCTTAACCCGGGGCGGCCAACATACCTACAATGAGCAGTTCTTC
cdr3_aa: CASSLTRGGQHTYNEQFF

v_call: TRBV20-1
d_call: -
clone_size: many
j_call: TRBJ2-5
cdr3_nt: TGCAGTGCTAAATCGCCGTGGGGATTAGAGACCCAGTACTTC
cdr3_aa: CSAKSPWGLETQYF

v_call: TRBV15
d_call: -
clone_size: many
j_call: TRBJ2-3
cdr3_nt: TGTGCCACCAGCAGTCTCCGGGACGTCACTAGCACAGATACGCAGTATTTT
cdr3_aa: CATSSLRDVTSTDTQYF

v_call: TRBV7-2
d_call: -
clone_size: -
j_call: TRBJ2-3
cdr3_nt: TGTGCCAGCAGCTTAGTCTGGACTAGCACAGATACGCAGTATTTT
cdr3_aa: CASSLVWTSTDTQYF

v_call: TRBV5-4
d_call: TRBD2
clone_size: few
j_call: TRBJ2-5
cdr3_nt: TGTGCCAGCAGCTTGGAACTAGCGGGAGGAGAGACCCAGTACTTC
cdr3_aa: CASSLELAGGETQYF

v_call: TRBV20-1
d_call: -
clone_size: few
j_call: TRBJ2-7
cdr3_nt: TGCAGTGCCCAGAGGCCCCCGGACGAGCAGTACTTC
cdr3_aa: CSAQRPPDEQYF

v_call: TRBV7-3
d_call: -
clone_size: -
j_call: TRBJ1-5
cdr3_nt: TGTGCCAGCAGCCGGGACAGCAATCAGCCCCAGCATTTT
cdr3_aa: CASSRDSNQPQHF

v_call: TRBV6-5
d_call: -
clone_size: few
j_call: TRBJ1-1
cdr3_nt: TGTGCCAGCAGTACGCAGGAGGACAACACTGAAGCTTTCTTT
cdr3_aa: CASSTQEDNTEAFF

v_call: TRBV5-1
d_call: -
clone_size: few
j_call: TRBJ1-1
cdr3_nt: TGCGCCAGCAGCACTACAGGTGGGGTATGGGGAAACACTGAAGCTTTCTTT
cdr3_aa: CASSTTGGVWGNTEAFF

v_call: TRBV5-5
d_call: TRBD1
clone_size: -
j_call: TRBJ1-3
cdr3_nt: TGTGCCAGCAGTTACCGGACAGGGGCAATCTCTGGAAACACCATATATTTT
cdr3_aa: CASSYRTGAISGNTIYF

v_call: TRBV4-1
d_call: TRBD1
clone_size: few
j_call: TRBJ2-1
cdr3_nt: TGCGCCAGCAGCTACACAGGGGGCCCCTACAATGAGCAGTTCTTC
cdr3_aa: CASSYTGGPYNEQFF

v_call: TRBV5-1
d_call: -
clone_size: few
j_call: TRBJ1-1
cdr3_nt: TGCGCCAGCAGCTTGGGTGCAGTAAGAGACACTGAAGCTTTCTTT
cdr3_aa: CASSLGAVRDTEAFF

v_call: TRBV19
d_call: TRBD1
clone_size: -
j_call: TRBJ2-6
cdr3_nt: TGTGCCAGTAGTCCCCGATGGACAGGGGATTCTGGGGCCAACGTCCTGACTTTC
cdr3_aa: CASSPRWTGDSGANVLTF

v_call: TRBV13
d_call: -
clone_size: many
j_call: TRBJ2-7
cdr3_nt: TGTGCCAGCCAAGAGAGTCGGGTTTCCTACGAGCAGTACTTC
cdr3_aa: CASQESRVSYEQYF

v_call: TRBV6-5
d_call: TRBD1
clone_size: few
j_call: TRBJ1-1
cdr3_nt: TGTGCCAGCAGAGGGACAGGGGAAGCTTTCTTT
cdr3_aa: CASRGTGEAFF

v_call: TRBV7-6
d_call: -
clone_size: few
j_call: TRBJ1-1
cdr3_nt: TGTGCCAGCAGCTTAGTCGCCAGGGTTTCTTTGAACACTGAAGCTTTCTTT
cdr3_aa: CASSLVARVSLNTEAFF

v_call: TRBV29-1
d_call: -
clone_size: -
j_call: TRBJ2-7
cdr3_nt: TGCAGCGCGGGGGCTTCCTACGAGCAGTACTTC
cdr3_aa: CSAGASYEQYF

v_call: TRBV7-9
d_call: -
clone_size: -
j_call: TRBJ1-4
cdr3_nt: TGTGCCAGCAGCTTAGGTTATGGGGGGCGAGGCACGGCAACTAATGAAAAACTGTTTTTT
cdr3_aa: CASSLGYGGRGTATNEKLFF

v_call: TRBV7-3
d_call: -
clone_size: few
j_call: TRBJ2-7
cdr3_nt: TGTGCCAGCAGCTTAATTAAGGGCGGGGAGCAGTACTTC
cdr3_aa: CASSLIKGGEQYF

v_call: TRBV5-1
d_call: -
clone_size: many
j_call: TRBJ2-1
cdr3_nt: TGCGCCAGCGCCTTAACAGCGGGCCGATACAATGAGCAGTTCTTC
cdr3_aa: CASALTAGRYNEQFF

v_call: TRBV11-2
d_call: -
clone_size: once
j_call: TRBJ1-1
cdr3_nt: TGTGCCAGCAGCCTTGCGGGGATGGGAACTGAAGCTTTCTTT
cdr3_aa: CASSLAGMGTEAFF

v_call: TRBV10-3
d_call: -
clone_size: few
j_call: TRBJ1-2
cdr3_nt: TGTGCCATCAGTGATGACAGCCGATTTAATGGCTACACCTTC
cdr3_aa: CAISDDSRFNGYTF

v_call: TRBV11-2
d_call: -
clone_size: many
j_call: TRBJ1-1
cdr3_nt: TGTGCCAGCAGCTTTTTGACCTTGAACACTGAAGCTTTCTTT
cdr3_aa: CASSFLTLNTEAFF

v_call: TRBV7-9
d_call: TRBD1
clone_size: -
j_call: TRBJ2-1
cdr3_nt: TGTACCAGCACCCCCCGGGACAGGGCGTACAATGAGCAGTTCTTC
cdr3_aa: CTSTPRDRAYNEQFF

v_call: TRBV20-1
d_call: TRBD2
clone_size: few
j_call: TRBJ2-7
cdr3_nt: TGCAGTGCTATAGAGTTCAGGACTAGCGGGAGGAGCTCCTACGAGCAGTACTTC
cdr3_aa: CSAIEFRTSGRSSYEQYF

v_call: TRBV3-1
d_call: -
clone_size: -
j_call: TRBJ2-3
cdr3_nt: TGTGCCAGCAGCCTCATGGCAGATACGCAGTATTTT
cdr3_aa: CASSLMADTQYF

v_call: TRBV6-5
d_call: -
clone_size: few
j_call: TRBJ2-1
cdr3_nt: TGTGCCAGCAGGATTACAGCCAACAATGGGCAGTTCTTC
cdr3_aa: CASRITANNGQFF

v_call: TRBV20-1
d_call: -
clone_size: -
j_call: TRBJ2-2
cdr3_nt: TGCAGTGCTAGTTTTGCTACCGTGGAGCTGTTTTTT
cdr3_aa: CSASFATVELFF

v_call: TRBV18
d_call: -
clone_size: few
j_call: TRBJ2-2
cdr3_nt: TGTGCCAGCTCACCACGTCGGCTACTAAACACCGGGGAGCTGTTTTTT
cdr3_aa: CASSPRRLLNTGELFF

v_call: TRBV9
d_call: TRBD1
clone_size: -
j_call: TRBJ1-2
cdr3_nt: TGTGCCAGCAGCGGCCCCGAGATAACCGGACAGGATCGGAGTGGCTACACCTTC
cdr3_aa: CASSGPEITGQDRSGYTF

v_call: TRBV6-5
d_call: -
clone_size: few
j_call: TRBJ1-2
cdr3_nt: TGTGCCAGCAGTTACTCTGAGACAGCACCTTTTGGCTACACCTTC
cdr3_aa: CASSYSETAPFGYTF

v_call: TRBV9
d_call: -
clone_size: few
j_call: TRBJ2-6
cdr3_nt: TGTGCCAGCAGCCCACTTTCGGGCGGGGCCAACGTCCTGACTTTC
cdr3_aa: CASSPLSGGANVLTF

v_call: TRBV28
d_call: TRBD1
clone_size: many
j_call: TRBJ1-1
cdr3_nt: TGTGCCAGCAGAGGAGAACAGGGGGCGTCTGAAGCTTTCTTT
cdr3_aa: CASRGEQGASEAFF

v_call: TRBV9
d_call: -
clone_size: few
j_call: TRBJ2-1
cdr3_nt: TGTGCCAGCAGCCTCCGCTTCTCGAATGAGCAGTTCTTC
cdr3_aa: CASSLRFSNEQFF

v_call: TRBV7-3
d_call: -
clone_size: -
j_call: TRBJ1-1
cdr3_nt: TGTGCCAGCAGCTTAAACAGTATTAACACTGAAGCTTTCTTT
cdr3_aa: CASSLNSINTEAFF

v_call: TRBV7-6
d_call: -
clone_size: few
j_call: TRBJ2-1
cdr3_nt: TGTGCCAGCAGCCGAAGCGGGTCAACCCCTAATGAGCAGTTCTTC
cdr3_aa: CASSRSGSTPNEQFF

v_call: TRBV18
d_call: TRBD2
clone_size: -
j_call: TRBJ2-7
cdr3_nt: TGTGCCAGCTCACCAAGGCTAGCGGGGGGAACAGGGTCCTACGAGCAGTACTTC
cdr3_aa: CASSPRLAGGTGSYEQYF

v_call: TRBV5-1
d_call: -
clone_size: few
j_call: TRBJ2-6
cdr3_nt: TGCGCCAGCTCTTTAGCGGTAACTGGGGCCAACGTCCTGACTTTC
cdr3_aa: CASSLAVTGANVLTF

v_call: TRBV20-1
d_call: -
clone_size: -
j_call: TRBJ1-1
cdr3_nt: TGCAGTGCTAGAAAAGGGATGGTCAGCACTGAAGCTTCCTTT
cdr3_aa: CSARKGMVSTEASF

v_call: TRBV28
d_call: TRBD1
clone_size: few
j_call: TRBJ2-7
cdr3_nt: TGTGCCAGCAGCGGAACAGGGGCCTACGAGCAGTACTTC
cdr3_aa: CASSGTGAYEQYF

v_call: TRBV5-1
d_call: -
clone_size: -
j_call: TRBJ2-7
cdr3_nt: TGCGCCAGCAGCCCTTACCCAGGACAGAGGAAGTACTTC
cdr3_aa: CASSPYPGQRKYF